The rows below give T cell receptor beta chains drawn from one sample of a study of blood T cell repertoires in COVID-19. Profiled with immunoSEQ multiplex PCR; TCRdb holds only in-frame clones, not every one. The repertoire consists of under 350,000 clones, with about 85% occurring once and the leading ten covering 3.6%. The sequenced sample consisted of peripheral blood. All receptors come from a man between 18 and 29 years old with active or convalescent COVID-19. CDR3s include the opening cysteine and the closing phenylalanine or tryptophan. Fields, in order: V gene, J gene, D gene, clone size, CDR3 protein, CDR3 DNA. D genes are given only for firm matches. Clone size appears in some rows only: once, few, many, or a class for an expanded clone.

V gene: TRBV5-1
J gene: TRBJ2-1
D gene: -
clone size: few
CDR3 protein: CASSLGTGTQSYNEQFF
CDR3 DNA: TGCGCCAGCAGCTTGGGGACCGGGACACAGTCCTACAATGAGCAGTTCTTC

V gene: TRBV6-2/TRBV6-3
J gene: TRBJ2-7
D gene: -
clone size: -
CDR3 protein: CASSYWAGSYEQYF
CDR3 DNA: TGTGCCAGCAGTTACTGGGCTGGTTCCTACGAGCAGTACTTC

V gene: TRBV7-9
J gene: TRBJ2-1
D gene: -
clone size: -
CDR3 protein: CASSLGQGLRNEQFF
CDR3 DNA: TGTGCCAGCAGCTTAGGGCAGGGTCTCCGCAATGAGCAGTTCTTC

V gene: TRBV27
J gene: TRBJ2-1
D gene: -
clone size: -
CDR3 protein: CASSNSGGQFF
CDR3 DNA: TGTGCCAGCAGTAACAGCGGAGGGCAGTTCTTC

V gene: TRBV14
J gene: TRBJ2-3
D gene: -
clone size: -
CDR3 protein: CASSPYIVSSTDTQYF
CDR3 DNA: TGTGCCAGCAGCCCTTACATCGTCTCTAGCACAGATACGCAGTATTTT

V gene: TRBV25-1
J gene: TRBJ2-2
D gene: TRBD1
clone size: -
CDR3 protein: CASSRGQGAIGELFF
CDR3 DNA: TGTGCCAGCAGTAGGGGACAGGGGGCGATCGGGGAGCTGTTTTTT

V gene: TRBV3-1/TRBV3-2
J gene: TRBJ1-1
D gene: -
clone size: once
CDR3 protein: CASSGGAGTEAFF
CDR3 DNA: TGTGCCAGCAGCGGTGGGGCAGGGACTGAAGCTTTCTTT

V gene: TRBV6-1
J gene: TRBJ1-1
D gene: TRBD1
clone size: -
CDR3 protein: CASSEYRGKTEAFF
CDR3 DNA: TGTGCCAGCAGTGAATACAGGGGGAAAACTGAAGCTTTCTTT

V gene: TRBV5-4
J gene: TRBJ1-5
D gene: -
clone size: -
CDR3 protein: CASSRGGNQPQHF
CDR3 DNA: TGTGCCAGCAGCAGGGGCGGCAATCAGCCCCAGCATTTT

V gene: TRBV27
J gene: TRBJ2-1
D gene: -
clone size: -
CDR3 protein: CASSWELASYNEQFF
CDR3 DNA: TGTGCCAGCAGTTGGGAACTAGCCTCCTACAATGAGCAGTTCTTC

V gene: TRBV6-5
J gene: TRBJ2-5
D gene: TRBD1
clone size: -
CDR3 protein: CASSQGTARGETQYF
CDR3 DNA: TGTGCCAGCAGCCAAGGGACAGCGAGGGGCGAGACCCAGTACTTC

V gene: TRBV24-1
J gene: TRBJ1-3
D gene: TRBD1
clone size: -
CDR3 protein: CATRDSGNTIYF
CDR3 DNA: TGTGCCACCCGGGACAGCGGAAACACCATATATTTT

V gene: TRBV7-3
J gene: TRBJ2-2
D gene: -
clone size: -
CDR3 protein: CASSQPGQTNTGELFF
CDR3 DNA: TGTGCCAGCAGCCAGCCAGGACAGACTAACACCGGGGAGCTGTTTTTT

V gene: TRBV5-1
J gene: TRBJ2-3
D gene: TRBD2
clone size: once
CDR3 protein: CASHAGGQKDTQYF
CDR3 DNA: TGCGCCAGCCACGCGGGGGGGCAAAAAGATACGCAGTATTTT

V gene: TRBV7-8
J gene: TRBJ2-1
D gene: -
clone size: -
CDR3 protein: CASSFRGGHVLSRVGQFF
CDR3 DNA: TGTGCCAGCAGCTTCCGAGGGGGACACGTACTCTCTCGCGTTGGACAGTTCTTC

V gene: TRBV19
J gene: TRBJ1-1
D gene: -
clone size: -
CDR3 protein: CASSRGSNTEAFF
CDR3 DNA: TGTGCCAGTAGTCGAGGAAGTAACACTGAAGCTTTCTTT

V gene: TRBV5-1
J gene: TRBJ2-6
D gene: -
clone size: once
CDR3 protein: CASSLEGSGANVLTF
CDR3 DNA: TGCGCCAGCAGCTTGGAGGGGTCCGGGGCCAACGTCCTGACTTTC

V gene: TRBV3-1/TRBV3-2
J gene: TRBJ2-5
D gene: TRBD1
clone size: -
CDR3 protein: CASSPTGGLETQYF
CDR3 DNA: TGTGCCAGCAGCCCTACAGGGGGCTTAGAGACCCAGTACTTC

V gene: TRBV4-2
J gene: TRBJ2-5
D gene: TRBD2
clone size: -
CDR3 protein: CASSPGLAETQYF
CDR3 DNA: TGTGCCAGCAGCCCCGGACTAGCGGAGACCCAGTACTTC

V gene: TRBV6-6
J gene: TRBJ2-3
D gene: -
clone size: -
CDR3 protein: CASSQDSVTDTQYF
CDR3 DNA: TGTGCCAGCAGCCAGGACTCTGTTACAGATACGCAGTATTTT

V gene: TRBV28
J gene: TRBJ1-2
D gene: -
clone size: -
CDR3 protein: CASSYRELSNYGYTF
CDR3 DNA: TGTGCCAGCAGTTACAGGGAGCTCTCTAACTATGGCTACACCTTC

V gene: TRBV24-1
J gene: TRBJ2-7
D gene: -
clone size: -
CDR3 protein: CATSDSVHEQYF
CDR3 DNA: TGTGCCACCAGTGATTCTGTCCACGAGCAGTACTTC

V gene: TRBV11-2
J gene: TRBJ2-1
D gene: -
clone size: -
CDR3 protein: CASSLGVSSAGASYNEQFF
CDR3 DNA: TGTGCCAGCAGCTTAGGAGTCTCTTCTGCGGGGGCCTCCTACAATGAGCAGTTCTTC

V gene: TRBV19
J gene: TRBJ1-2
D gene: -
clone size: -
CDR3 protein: CASSTGQHYGYTF
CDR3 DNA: TGTGCCAGTAGTACCGGACAGCACTATGGCTACACCTTC

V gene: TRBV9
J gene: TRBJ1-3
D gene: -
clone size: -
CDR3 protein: CASSVVAAGNTIYF
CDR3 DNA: TGTGCCAGCAGCGTAGTAGCAGCTGGAAACACCATATATTTT

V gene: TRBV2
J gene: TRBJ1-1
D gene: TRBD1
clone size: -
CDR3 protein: CASSKPGQTNTEAFF
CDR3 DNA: TGTGCCAGCAGTAAGCCGGGACAGACGAACACTGAAGCTTTCTTT

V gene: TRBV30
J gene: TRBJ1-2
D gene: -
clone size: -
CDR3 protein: CAWSGGGGYTF
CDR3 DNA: TGTGCCTGGAGTGGCGGGGGTGGCTACACCTTC

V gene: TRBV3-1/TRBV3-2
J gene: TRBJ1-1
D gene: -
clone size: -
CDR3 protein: CASSQRGYGTEAFF
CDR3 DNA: TGTGCCAGCAGCCAACGAGGGTATGGCACTGAAGCTTTCTTT

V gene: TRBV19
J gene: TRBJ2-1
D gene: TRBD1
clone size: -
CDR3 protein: CASSISGTGAPYNEQFF
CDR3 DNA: TGTGCCAGTAGTATATCCGGGACAGGGGCCCCCTACAATGAGCAGTTCTTC

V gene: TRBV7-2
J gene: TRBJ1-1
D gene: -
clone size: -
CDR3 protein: CASSLTVNTEAFF
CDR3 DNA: TGTGCCAGCAGCTTGACAGTGAACACTGAAGCTTTCTTT

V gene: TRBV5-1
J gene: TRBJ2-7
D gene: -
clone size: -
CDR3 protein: CASRYRDIINYEQYF
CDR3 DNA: TGCGCCAGCAGATACCGGGACATAATAAACTACGAGCAGTACTTC

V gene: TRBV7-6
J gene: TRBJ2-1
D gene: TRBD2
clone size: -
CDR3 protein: CASSSTGTSTNEQFF
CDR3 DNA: TGTGCCAGCAGCTCTACCGGGACTAGCACTAATGAGCAGTTCTTC

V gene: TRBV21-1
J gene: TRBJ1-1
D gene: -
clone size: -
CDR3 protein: CASSKQQETEAFF
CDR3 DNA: TGTGCCAGCAGCAAACAACAGGAAACTGAAGCTTTCTTT